The 5 T cell receptor beta chains below come from one sample, sequenced in a study of regulatory T cells in long-lasting Graves disease. For TCR beta, libraries came from iRepertoire HTBI primers and Arm-PCR of CDR3 regions. In TCRdb, the multiplex PCR reads were re-called with MiXCR into one record per CDR3 protein. The data contain under 250,000 distinct CDR3 sequences, roughly 19% of them singletons. The time point was: newly diagnosed GD, antithyroid drugs for less than 3 months. From RNA extracted from PBMCs, the TCR library was made. The same sample was also used in a study of T cells in Graves' hyperthyroidism and ophthalmopathy.

This specimen consisted of peripheral blood mononuclear cells (PBMCs), obtained at new diagnosis, from a patient treated with antithyroid drugs. These receptors originate from a woman in her 30s with Graves disease.

This clonotype appeared many times. The chain links TRBV28 to TRBJ1-4, with D perhaps TRBD1 (6 bases). The CDR3 is 13 amino acids. In germline, CDR1 is MDHEN, CDR2 SYDVKM. Trimming left V 7 bases short and J 5 bases short, with 11 bases between. The CDR3 spells CASKGGVNEKLFF. The CDR3 nucleotides are TGTGCCAGCAAGGGGGGGGTAAATGAAAAACTGTTTTTT.

Notes on this clonotype: Given a much more abundant clone one base away, this may be a read error. V and J are TRBV7-2 and TRBJ2-1; tentative D call: TRBD2 (6 bases). V lost 5 bases, J lost 5 bases, and 19 bases lay in between. The CDR3 is 16 residues long. Germline lookup yields CDR1 SGHTA and CDR2 FQGNSA. CDR3 protein: CASSKVTGTYNNEQFF. CDR3 sequence (DNA): TGTGCCAGCAGCAAGGTCACCGGGACTTATAACAATGAGCAGTTCTTC.

This clonotype was seen many times. The V gene is TRBV28, the J gene TRBJ1-5, with 8 bases aligning to TRBD1. Germline V CDR1 and CDR2: MDHEN, SYDVKM. This CDR3 has 14 residues. Germline trimming cut 6 bases from V and 5 bases from J; bases unmatched to any gene: 6. The CDR3, as DNA: TGTGCCAGCAGCTCCCCAGGGGGCCATCAGCCCCAGCATTTT. Encoded protein: CASSSPGGHQPQHF.

The rearrangement uses TRBV28 and TRBJ1-5; TRBD1 agrees at 7 bases. Germline lookup yields CDR1 MDHEN and CDR2 SYDVKM. This CDR3 has 13 amino acids. After removal of 8 bases from V and 6 bases from J, the junction contained 7 bases not matched to a gene. The CDR3 is CASCGTVFQPQHF. The CDR3 DNA follows: TGTGCCAGCTGCGGGACAGTCTTTCAGCCCCAGCATTTT.

As to this clonotype: A far larger clone differs by one base, so this is likely a read error. The chain recombines TRBV11-2 with TRBJ1-6; a weak D match, TRBD1 (6 bases). V lost 3 bases and J 7 bases, leaving 7 bases between the germline ends. CDR3 size: 13 residues. Germline lookup yields CDR1 SGHAT and CDR2 FQNNGV. CDR3 in amino acids: CASSFGQNSPLHF. The CDR3 nucleotides read TGTGCCAGCAGCTTCGGACAGAATTCACCCCTCCACTTT.